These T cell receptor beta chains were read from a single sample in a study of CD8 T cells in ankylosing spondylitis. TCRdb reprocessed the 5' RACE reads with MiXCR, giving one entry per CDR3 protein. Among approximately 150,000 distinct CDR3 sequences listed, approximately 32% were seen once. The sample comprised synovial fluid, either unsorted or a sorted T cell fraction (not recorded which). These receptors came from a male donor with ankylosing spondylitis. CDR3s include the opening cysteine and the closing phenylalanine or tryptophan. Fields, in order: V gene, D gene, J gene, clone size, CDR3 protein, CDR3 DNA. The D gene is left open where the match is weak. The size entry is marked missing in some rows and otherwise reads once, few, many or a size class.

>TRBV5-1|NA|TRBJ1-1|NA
CASSLSAGTNTEAFF
TGCGCCAGCAGCTTGTCGGCAGGGACGAACACTGAAGCTTTCTTT
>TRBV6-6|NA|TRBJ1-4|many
CASRGEEKLFF
TGTGCCAGTCGGGGGGAAGAAAAACTGTTTTTT
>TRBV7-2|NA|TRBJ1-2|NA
CASSLKPSNYGYTF
TGTGCCAGCAGCCTAAAACCTTCGAACTATGGCTACACCTTC
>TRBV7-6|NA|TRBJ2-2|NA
CASSFPGGELFF
TGTGCCAGCAGCTTCCCGGGCGGGGAGCTGTTTTTT
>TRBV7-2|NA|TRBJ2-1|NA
CASSPSTRSYNEQFF
TGTGCCAGCAGCCCGTCAACCAGGTCCTACAATGAGCAGTTCTTC
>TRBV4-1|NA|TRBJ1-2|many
CASSQDAGYTF
TGCGCCAGCAGCCAAGACGCTGGCTACACCTTC
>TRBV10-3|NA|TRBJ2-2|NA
CAISEIDRTGELFF
TGTGCCATCAGTGAAATAGATCGGACCGGGGAGCTGTTTTTT
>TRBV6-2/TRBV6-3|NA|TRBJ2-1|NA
CASSYLGNEQFF
TGTGCCAGCAGTTACCTTGGGAATGAGCAGTTCTTC
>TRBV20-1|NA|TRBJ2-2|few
CSASRTQTGELFF
TGCAGTGCTAGCCGAACTCAGACCGGGGAGCTGTTTTTT
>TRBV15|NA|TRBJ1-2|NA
CATSTGAGANYGYTF
TGTGCCACCAGCACGGGGGCCGGGGCCAACTATGGCTACACCTTC
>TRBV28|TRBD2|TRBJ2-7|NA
CASSYSGGGAYEQYF
TGTGCCAGCAGCTATAGCGGGGGTGGGGCCTACGAGCAGTACTTC
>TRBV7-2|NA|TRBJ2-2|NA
CASSDQGNTGELFF
TGTGCCAGCAGCGACCAGGGGAACACCGGGGAGCTGTTTTTT
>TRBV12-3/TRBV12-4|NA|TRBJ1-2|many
CASSFVKGYTF
TGTGCCAGCAGTTTTGTAAAAGGCTACACCTTC
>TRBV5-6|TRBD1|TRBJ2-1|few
CASKQGVAYNEQFF
TGTGCCAGCAAACAGGGGGTGGCCTACAATGAGCAGTTCTTC
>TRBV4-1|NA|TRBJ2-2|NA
CASSPQAGTGNVGELFF
TGCGCCAGCAGCCCCCAGGCTGGGACTGGGAACGTCGGGGAGCTGTTTTTT
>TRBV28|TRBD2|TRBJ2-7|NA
CASGGASGFSYEQYF
TGTGCCAGCGGAGGAGCTAGCGGATTCTCCTACGAGCAGTACTTC
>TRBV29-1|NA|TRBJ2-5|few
CSVTPPHKVPSETQYF
TGCAGCGTTACCCCCCCCCACAAGGTCCCCTCGGAGACCCAGTACTTC
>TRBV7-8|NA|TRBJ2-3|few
CASSLEVAETDTQYF
TGTGCCAGCAGCTTAGAGGTAGCGGAAACAGATACGCAGTATTTT
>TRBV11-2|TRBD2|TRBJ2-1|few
CASSSWTSGRNNEQFF
TGTGCCAGCAGCTCATGGACTAGCGGGAGAAACAATGAGCAGTTCTTC
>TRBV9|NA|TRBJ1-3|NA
CASSVEGLGLSGNTIYF
TGTGCCAGCAGCGTAGAAGGATTGGGTCTCTCTGGAAACACCATATATTTT
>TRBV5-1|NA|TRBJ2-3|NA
CASSLSEYF
TGCGCCAGCAGCTTGTCGGAGTATTTT
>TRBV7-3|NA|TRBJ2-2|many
CASSMGPRETGELFF
TGTGCCAGCAGCATGGGACCGAGGGAAACCGGGGAGCTGTTTTTT
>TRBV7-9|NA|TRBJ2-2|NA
CASSRTAGSTGELFF
TGTGCCAGCAGCCGGACCGCGGGGAGTACCGGGGAGCTGTTTTTT
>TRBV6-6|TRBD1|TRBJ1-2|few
CASSARGARGYTF
TGTGCCAGCAGTGCCAGGGGGGCTCGGGGCTACACCTTC
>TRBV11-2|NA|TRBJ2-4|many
CASSPSTVQYF
TGTGCCAGCAGCCCATCGACAGTTCAGTACTTC
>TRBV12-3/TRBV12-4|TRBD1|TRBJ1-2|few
CASTYRGLDGYTF
TGTGCCAGCACCTACAGGGGGCTGGATGGCTACACCTTC
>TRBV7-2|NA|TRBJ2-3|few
CASSALRSHTQYF
TGTGCCAGCAGCGCCCTTAGAAGCCATACGCAGTATTTT
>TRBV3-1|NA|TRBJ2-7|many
CASSQRSVSYEQYF
TGTGCCAGCAGCCAACGTTCGGTTTCCTACGAGCAGTACTTC
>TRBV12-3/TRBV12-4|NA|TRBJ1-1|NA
CASSFTNTEAFF
TGTGCCAGCAGTTTCACAAACACTGAAGCTTTCTTT
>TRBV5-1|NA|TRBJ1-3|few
CASSFDSSSGNTIYF
TGCGCCAGCAGCTTTGACTCCAGCTCTGGAAACACCATATATTTT
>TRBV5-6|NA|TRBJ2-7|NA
CASSLAGWDGYEQYF
TGTGCCAGCAGCTTGGCCGGGTGGGACGGCTACGAGCAGTACTTC
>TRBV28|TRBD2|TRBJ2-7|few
CAAHGLASYEQYF
TGTGCCGCCCACGGACTAGCCTCCTACGAGCAGTACTTC
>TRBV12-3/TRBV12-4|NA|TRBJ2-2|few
CASSPSGELFF
TGTGCCAGCAGCCCTTCCGGGGAGCTGTTTTTT
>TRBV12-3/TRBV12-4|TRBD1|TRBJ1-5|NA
CASREPGTGFRVSLNQPQHF
TGTGCCAGCAGGGAACCCGGGACAGGGTTTCGCGTTAGCCTCAATCAGCCCCAGCATTTT
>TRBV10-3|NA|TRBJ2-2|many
CAISEIMNTGELFF
TGTGCCATCAGTGAAATTATGAACACCGGGGAGCTGTTTTTT